This is a list of T cell receptor beta chains from one sample in a study of cytomegalovirus exposure and HLA in healthy donors. Sequenced by immunoSEQ multiplex PCR; TCRdb stores in-frame clones only, minus some. In the table there are 130,000 or so clones, approximately 78% of which are singletons. The specimen was PBMCs. The receptors stem from a man aged 18 to 30 in good health and CMV-seropositive. Both conserved end residues are part of each CDR3.

j_gene: TRBJ1-4
v_gene: TRBV27
CDR3aa: CASSLGALGGTNEKLFF

j_gene: TRBJ2-1
v_gene: TRBV29-1
CDR3aa: CSVEDMQGEANEQFF

j_gene: TRBJ2-1
v_gene: TRBV29-1
CDR3aa: CSVVAESYNEQFF

j_gene: TRBJ2-1
v_gene: TRBV11-2
CDR3aa: CASSSNFDNEQFF

j_gene: TRBJ1-3
v_gene: TRBV4-1
CDR3aa: CASSRYTGAGNTIYF

j_gene: TRBJ2-7
v_gene: TRBV6-1
CDR3aa: CASSEGTGKSYEQYF

j_gene: TRBJ2-7
v_gene: TRBV4-1
CDR3aa: CASSLRTGSYEQYF

j_gene: TRBJ1-1
v_gene: TRBV7-8
CDR3aa: CASSLGPAGGMSTEAFF

j_gene: TRBJ1-2
v_gene: TRBV6-6
CDR3aa: CASSRTENYGYTF

j_gene: TRBJ2-3
v_gene: TRBV2
CDR3aa: CASKLSPSTDTQYF

j_gene: TRBJ1-2
v_gene: TRBV28
CDR3aa: CAGGTGAYGYTF

j_gene: TRBJ2-1
v_gene: TRBV29-1
CDR3aa: CSVEGWEGLRGLAVSYNEQFF

j_gene: TRBJ2-1
v_gene: TRBV2
CDR3aa: CASKTAGTREDEQFF

j_gene: TRBJ2-6
v_gene: TRBV28
CDR3aa: CASSRTSWGSGANVLTF

j_gene: TRBJ2-3
v_gene: TRBV30
CDR3aa: CAWMHGVLADTQYF

j_gene: TRBJ1-3
v_gene: TRBV7-2
CDR3aa: CASSKTGYTIYF

j_gene: TRBJ2-2
v_gene: TRBV19
CDR3aa: CASSDYRGRDTGELFF

j_gene: TRBJ2-7
v_gene: TRBV7-9
CDR3aa: CASSSQVSSYEQYF

j_gene: TRBJ2-7
v_gene: TRBV10-1
CDR3aa: CASKGLAENTSYEQYF

j_gene: TRBJ1-2
v_gene: TRBV19
CDR3aa: CASSPTGNYGYTF

j_gene: TRBJ2-1
v_gene: TRBV7-6
CDR3aa: CASSSSGRALNDEQFF

j_gene: TRBJ2-2
v_gene: TRBV5-4
CDR3aa: CASSPSYTGELFF

j_gene: TRBJ1-5
v_gene: TRBV6-1
CDR3aa: CASSEAQAGPQHF

j_gene: TRBJ2-1
v_gene: TRBV2
CDR3aa: CASPDRDNEQFF

j_gene: TRBJ2-7
v_gene: TRBV5-4
CDR3aa: CASSNLATSSYEQYF

j_gene: TRBJ1-1
v_gene: TRBV5-1
CDR3aa: CASSSTGDMNTEAFF

j_gene: TRBJ1-2
v_gene: TRBV28
CDR3aa: CASSLGAGDYGYTF

j_gene: TRBJ1-1
v_gene: TRBV10-1
CDR3aa: CASSSNRGPGTEAFF

j_gene: TRBJ2-2
v_gene: TRBV14
CDR3aa: CASSRRQGLDGELFF

j_gene: TRBJ2-7
v_gene: TRBV2
CDR3aa: CASSLDSLGGYEQYF

j_gene: TRBJ1-1
v_gene: TRBV5-1
CDR3aa: CASSLSSGAGEAFF

j_gene: TRBJ2-5
v_gene: TRBV12-2
CDR3aa: CASRFGGTRQETQYF

j_gene: TRBJ2-7
v_gene: TRBV6-1
CDR3aa: CASSANPTSGRAYEQYF

j_gene: TRBJ2-2
v_gene: TRBV5-1
CDR3aa: CASSSDRANTGELFF

j_gene: TRBJ1-2
v_gene: TRBV5-1
CDR3aa: CASLPGHPPGEGYTF

j_gene: TRBJ1-3
v_gene: TRBV5-1
CDR3aa: CASSSQGALGNTIYF

j_gene: TRBJ2-1
v_gene: TRBV27
CDR3aa: CASTDRGTPNEQFF

j_gene: TRBJ2-7
v_gene: TRBV9
CDR3aa: CASSTTSGGGDEQYF

j_gene: TRBJ2-7
v_gene: TRBV5-1
CDR3aa: CASSLGVPTSGRYSYEQYF

j_gene: TRBJ2-6
v_gene: TRBV10-1
CDR3aa: CASTWDSPGSGANVLTF

j_gene: TRBJ1-2
v_gene: TRBV28
CDR3aa: CASISEGQGPGVVGYTF

j_gene: TRBJ2-5
v_gene: TRBV6-6
CDR3aa: CASREIGGTETQYF

j_gene: TRBJ2-5
v_gene: TRBV1
CDR3aa: CTSSQTGSETQYF

j_gene: TRBJ1-5
v_gene: TRBV4-1
CDR3aa: CASSLTPTDSNQPQHF

j_gene: TRBJ1-2
v_gene: TRBV30
CDR3aa: CAWSTGGAYGYTF

j_gene: TRBJ1-2
v_gene: TRBV6-4
CDR3aa: CASSDARYGYTF

j_gene: TRBJ2-1
v_gene: TRBV5-1
CDR3aa: CASSFYRVRAYNEQFF

j_gene: TRBJ1-4
v_gene: TRBV5-1
CDR3aa: CASSLWGRVDEKLFF

j_gene: TRBJ1-1
v_gene: TRBV6-5
CDR3aa: CASSYSVSTEAFF

j_gene: TRBJ1-6
v_gene: TRBV6-5
CDR3aa: CASSYTTGADSPLHF